The rows below give T cell receptor beta chains drawn from one sample of a study of Tregs in tolerant kidney transplant recipients. Measured with immunoSEQ multiplex PCR; TCRdb has only the in-frame clones, and not every one. The sample records 100,000 to 130,000 clones, 85% to 90% being singletons. Specimen: CD4+ T cells from blood, collected before the transplant. The receptors were gathered from a human donor who received a combined kidney and bone marrow transplant. The CDR3 runs from the conserved cysteine through the conserved F or W. Each record gives: CDR3 DNA, CDR3 protein, J gene, V gene, clone size, D gene. The D gene is left open where the match is weak. Expanded clones are given a class, and other clones once, few, many or no size at all.

CDR3 DNA: TGTGCCAGCAGCCCCCTCTGGAGCCGAAACACTGAAGCTTTCTTT
CDR3 protein: CASSPLWSRNTEAFF
J gene: TRBJ1-1
V gene: TRBV7-9
clone size: NA
D gene: NA

CDR3 DNA: TGCGCCAGCAGCTTGGCGGGCAGGGGCCTACTAAGAACACCCTACGAGCAGTACTTC
CDR3 protein: CASSLAGRGLLRTPYEQYF
J gene: TRBJ2-7
V gene: TRBV5-1
clone size: NA
D gene: NA

CDR3 DNA: TGTGCCAGCAGCCCAGGACAGGGGTACGAAAAACTGTTTTTT
CDR3 protein: CASSPGQGYEKLFF
J gene: TRBJ1-4
V gene: TRBV11-2
clone size: NA
D gene: TRBD1

CDR3 DNA: TGTGCCAGCCAAAGGACAGGGGGGTATGGTCAGCCCCAGCATTTT
CDR3 protein: CASQRTGGYGQPQHF
J gene: TRBJ1-5
V gene: TRBV25-1
clone size: NA
D gene: TRBD1

CDR3 DNA: TGTGCCAGCAGCCAATGGGCAGGTCTTACCTACAATGAGCAGTTCTTC
CDR3 protein: CASSQWAGLTYNEQFF
J gene: TRBJ2-1
V gene: TRBV14
clone size: NA
D gene: NA

CDR3 DNA: TGTGCCAGCAGCTTTGTGGGCCGTAAAGCGGGAAGTGGAGATACGCAGTATTTT
CDR3 protein: CASSFVGRKAGSGDTQYF
J gene: TRBJ2-3
V gene: TRBV5-6
clone size: NA
D gene: TRBD2

CDR3 DNA: TGTGCCAGCAGTGACGCGGGAGGCCGGGGAGAGCAGTACTTC
CDR3 protein: CASSDAGGRGEQYF
J gene: TRBJ2-7
V gene: TRBV2
clone size: once
D gene: TRBD2

CDR3 DNA: TGTGCCAGCAGCCGGTATGGGGCCAACGTCCTGACTTTC
CDR3 protein: CASSRYGANVLTF
J gene: TRBJ2-6
V gene: TRBV6-5
clone size: NA
D gene: NA

CDR3 DNA: TGTGCCAGCAGCCTACAGGGCTACGAGCAGTACTTC
CDR3 protein: CASSLQGYEQYF
J gene: TRBJ2-7
V gene: TRBV7-9
clone size: NA
D gene: NA

CDR3 DNA: TGTGCCAGCAGCTTGTCAGCTAAAGCGGTTAACTATGGCTACACCTTC
CDR3 protein: CASSLSAKAVNYGYTF
J gene: TRBJ1-2
V gene: TRBV5-4
clone size: NA
D gene: NA

CDR3 DNA: TGCGCCAGCAGCCCTGGCGGTCAGCGCAATCAGCCCCAGCATTTT
CDR3 protein: CASSPGGQRNQPQHF
J gene: TRBJ1-5
V gene: TRBV5-1
clone size: NA
D gene: NA

CDR3 DNA: TGTGCCAGCAGTCCGCGGGGGCAAGCCGCCCAGGAGCAGTACTTC
CDR3 protein: CASSPRGQAAQEQYF
J gene: TRBJ2-7
V gene: TRBV27
clone size: NA
D gene: NA

CDR3 DNA: TGTGCCAGCAGTTTATCGCAGGGGGCGCGGGATGAGCAGTTCTTC
CDR3 protein: CASSLSQGARDEQFF
J gene: TRBJ2-1
V gene: TRBV27
clone size: once
D gene: TRBD1

CDR3 DNA: TGCGCCAGCAGCCCCAACACCGGGACAGGGCACACTGAAGCTTTCTTT
CDR3 protein: CASSPNTGTGHTEAFF
J gene: TRBJ1-1
V gene: TRBV5-1
clone size: NA
D gene: TRBD1

CDR3 DNA: TGTGCCATCAGTGGGGAGTGGACGGGGGAGCAGTACTTC
CDR3 protein: CAISGEWTGEQYF
J gene: TRBJ2-7
V gene: TRBV10-3
clone size: NA
D gene: NA

CDR3 DNA: TGTGCCAGTCGGACAGGGAGGTTAGCTTTCTTT
CDR3 protein: CASRTGRLAFF
J gene: TRBJ1-1
V gene: TRBV6-5
clone size: NA
D gene: TRBD1

CDR3 DNA: TGTGCCAGCAGTAAACAGGGGGGCTCCTACGAGCAGTACTTC
CDR3 protein: CASSKQGGSYEQYF
J gene: TRBJ2-7
V gene: TRBV6-6
clone size: NA
D gene: TRBD1

CDR3 DNA: TGTGCCAGCAGCTTGATTCGGACAGGGGCGCCCTATGGCTACACCTTC
CDR3 protein: CASSLIRTGAPYGYTF
J gene: TRBJ1-2
V gene: TRBV5-8
clone size: NA
D gene: TRBD1

CDR3 DNA: TGTGCCAGCAGCGCAAGACAGGGGGCAGACACTGAAGCTTTCTTT
CDR3 protein: CASSARQGADTEAFF
J gene: TRBJ1-1
V gene: TRBV7-8
clone size: NA
D gene: TRBD1

CDR3 DNA: TGTGCCAGCAGTTTCGCGCGTGGTCAGCCCCAGCATTTT
CDR3 protein: CASSFARGQPQHF
J gene: TRBJ1-5
V gene: TRBV27
clone size: NA
D gene: NA

CDR3 DNA: TGTGCCAGCAGTTTACCCGGTCTAGCGGGCGCTTACGAGCAGTACTTC
CDR3 protein: CASSLPGLAGAYEQYF
J gene: TRBJ2-7
V gene: TRBV28
clone size: NA
D gene: TRBD2

CDR3 DNA: TGTGCCAGCAGCTTGGCGGATCAGAATGAGCAGTTCTTC
CDR3 protein: CASSLADQNEQFF
J gene: TRBJ2-1
V gene: TRBV11-3
clone size: NA
D gene: NA

CDR3 DNA: TGCGCCAGCAGCTTGGCTACAGGGGCGGGCTCTGGCTACACCTTC
CDR3 protein: CASSLATGAGSGYTF
J gene: TRBJ1-2
V gene: TRBV5-1
clone size: NA
D gene: TRBD1

CDR3 DNA: TGTGCCAGCAGCTTGGGAAGACTAGCCGGTTTGGCCGATACGCAGTATTTT
CDR3 protein: CASSLGRLAGLADTQYF
J gene: TRBJ2-3
V gene: TRBV5-8
clone size: NA
D gene: TRBD2